The 5 T cell receptor beta chains presented below share a single source sample, sequenced in a study of human T cells and chemical hapten exposure. Time point defined: patch test 3, about 24 weeks after DPC sensitization. Treatment: therapeutic diphenylcyclopropenone sensitization with weekly scalp DPC. TCRdb itself ran the RACE reads through MiXCR, one entry per CDR3 protein. The table has about 160,000 distinct CDR3 sequences, approximately 30% seen once. Here the sequenced sample was whole blood, taken in connection with sensitization to the hapten diphenylcyclopropenone (DPC). The receptors originated from a woman between 18 and 29 years old with alopecia areata. Some clones in this sample may be carry-over from other donors' samples.

V usage is TRBV6-1 and J usage is TRBJ2-7; TRBD2 is a possible D gene (6 bases). Trimming removed 6 bases at V and 0 bases at J, with 15 bases between. This CDR3 is 15 amino acids long. The germline gives CDR1 MNHNS, CDR2 SASEGT. CDR3 sequence (DNA): TGTGCCAGCAGCGCGGGGACGGTGAGCTCCTACGAGCAGTACTTC. Its protein product is CASSAGTVSSYEQYF.

The rearrangement uses TRBV29-1 and TRBJ2-2, with D perhaps TRBD1 or TRBD2 (6 bases each). Trimming stripped 5 bases from V and 0 bases from J, with 22 bases between. CDR1 and CDR2 from the germline V gene are SQVTM and ANQGSEA. This CDR3 has 18 amino acids. Here the CDR3 reads CSVYLGQRGDTNTGELFF. CDR3 nucleotides: TGCAGCGTTTACCTCGGACAGAGGGGGGATACGAACACCGGGGAGCTGTTTTTT.

The DNA for the CDR3 is TGTGCCATCAGTGAAAGGGGGGCTGAAGGGGAGCAGTACTTC. This gives the protein CAISERGAEGEQYF. The chain is built from TRBV10-3 and TRBJ2-7, with D perhaps assigned TRBD1 or TRBD2 (6 bases each). The CDR3 extends over 14 amino acids. Germline V CDR1 and CDR2: ENHRY, SYGVKD. The V gene lost 3 bases and the J gene lost 7 bases, with 16 bases spanning the gap.

This clonotype was recorded a few times. The rearrangement joins TRBV6-2 or TRBV6-3 to TRBJ1-5; TRBD1 matches at 9 bases. CDR1 is MNHEY and CDR2 is SVGEGT in the germline V gene. The CDR3 sequence is 15 residues long. The ends lost 0 bases at V and 6 bases at J; junction bases unmatched: 3. The CDR3 is CASSYSPDRGQPQHF. The CDR3 DNA follows: TGTGCCAGCAGTTACTCCCCGGACAGGGGTCAGCCCCAGCATTTT.

The V and J genes are TRBV6-6 and TRBJ2-5, with 10 bases fitting TRBD2. The CDR3 has 14 amino acids. V shed 7 bases and J 5 bases; nucleotides not matched to a gene: 7. Germline CDR1 MNHNY, CDR2 SVGAGI (reference sequence). CDR3 sequence (DNA): TGTGCCAGCATTTTAAGCGGGGGGGCGGAGACCCAGTACTTC. Its protein product is CASILSGGAETQYF.